The T cell receptor (beta chain) described here comes from a study of blood T cell repertoires in COVID-19. This table comes from immunoSEQ multiplex PCR, and its TCRdb copy is limited to in-frame clones, with some not included. The repertoire holds 120,000 or so clones, with roughly 85% as singletons. This CDR3 comprises 16 residues. Germline lookup yields CDR1 SGHDT and CDR2 YYEEEE. Unmatched junction bases numbered 7, after V lost 0 bases and J lost 6 bases. Sequencing input: peripheral blood. The sequence came from a man aged 40-50 years with acute or convalescent COVID-19. The V and J genes are TRBV5-6 and TRBJ2-1; 9 bases line up with TRBD1. The CDR3 nucleotides read TGTGCCAGCAGCTTGGCCTCCGGGACAGGGTCCAATGAGCAGTTCTTC. Translated: CASSLASGTGSNEQFF.